The next 2 T cell receptor beta chains were all read from a single sample in a study of blood T cell repertoires in COVID-19. This table comes from immunoSEQ multiplex PCR, and its TCRdb copy is limited to in-frame clones, with some not included. The repertoire includes 150,000 or so clones, about 80% of them detected once, and 4% sits in the top ten. The sample consisted of peripheral blood. The receptor source for this set is a woman aged 55-70 years with acute or convalescent COVID-19.

This chain connects TRBV28 to TRBJ2-1; D may be TRBD2 (5 bases). The V gene's germline CDR1 is MDHEN and CDR2 SYDVKM. The CDR3 is 12 amino acids. Trimming left V 2 bases short and J 10 bases short, with 9 bases between. The CDR3 DNA sequence: TGTGCCAGCAGTTTAAGGGTAGCGGAGCAGTTCTTC. It is translated as CASSLRVAEQFF.

This sequence joins TRBV27 and TRBJ1-1; D perhaps matches TRBD1 (5 bases). The length of the CDR3 is 15 residues. CDR1 and CDR2 (germline): MNHEY, SMNVEV (reference sequence). Trimming took 4 bases from V and 5 from J, leaving 17 bases between them. CDR3 amino acids: CASSSGLAGRTEAFF. In DNA form, the CDR3 reads TGTGCCAGCAGTTCGGGTTTGGCAGGGCGGACTGAAGCTTTCTTT.